The next 7 T cell receptor beta chains were all read from a single sample in a study of T-cell reconstitution after alpha-beta-depleted transplantation in children. The authors prepared the TCRbeta library with unique molecular identifiers. In TCRdb, the PCR reads were re-called with MiXCR into one record per CDR3 protein. The sample records 420,000 or so distinct CDR3 sequences, about 11% being singletons. Material: PBMCs from the stem cell graft donor, obtained from the stem cell graft. Every receptor here comes from a human donor who donated a stem cell graft to a child with acute myeloid leukemia.

This clonotype was seen only a few times. CDR3 bases: TGTGCCAGCTCACGGGACTCTGAAAACATTCAGTACTTC. Its protein product is CASSRDSENIQYF. V is TRBV18 and J is TRBJ2-4; D is perhaps TRBD2 (6 bases). CDR3 length equals 13 residues. CDR1 KGHSH and CDR2 LQKENI come from the germline V gene. Between the trimmed V and J ends, which lost 4 bases and 5 bases, there was a span of 9 bases.

The rearrangement links TRBV7-2 to TRBJ2-2, with a tentative D call TRBD2 (5 bases). From germline, CDR1 is SGHTA and CDR2 FQGNSA. V lost 1 base, J lost 7 bases, and 7 bases lay in between. The CDR3 covers 13 residues. The DNA of the CDR3 is TGTGCCAGCAGCTTAGGACTACGCGGGGAGCTGTTTTTT. Protein: CASSLGLRGELFF.

This clonotype was observed at least ten times. The gene calls are TRBV6-2 or TRBV6-3 and TRBJ2-6; 13 positions agree with TRBD2. Germline V CDR1 and CDR2: MNHEY, SVGEGT. J lost 0 bases, V lost 5 bases, and 10 bases had no gene match. The CDR3 extends over 20 amino acids. Here the CDR3 reads CASSTPGLAGSNSGANVLTF. The CDR3 DNA reads as TGTGCCAGCAGTACTCCGGGACTAGCGGGGTCTAACTCTGGGGCCAACGTCCTGACTTTC.

The sample holds a few counts of this clonotype. The chain joins TRBV5-1 to TRBJ1-1; TRBD1 is a possible D gene (5 bases). In germline, CDR1 is SGHRS, CDR2 YFSETQ. The V gene lost 4 bases and the J gene lost 0 bases, with 13 bases spanning the gap. This CDR3 has 15 residues. CDR3 residues: CASSTGAGLNTEAFF. The CDR3 DNA is TGCGCCAGCAGCACCGGGGCAGGACTGAACACTGAAGCTTTCTTT. Combining the CDR3 with reference TRBV5-1 and TRBJ1-1 gives the whole variable domain KAGVTQTPRYLIKTRGQQVTLSCSPISGHRSVSWYQQTPGQGLQFLFEYFSETQRNKGNFPGRFSGRQFSNSRSEMNVSTLELGDSALYLCASSTGAGLNTEAFFGQGTRLTVV.

This chain joins TRBV6-6 and TRBJ2-3; a weak D match, TRBD1 (5 bases). The CDR3 is made up of 13 amino acids. Germline V gives CDR1 MNHNY, CDR2 SVGAGI (reference sequence). Trimming left V 4 bases short and J 5 bases short, with 10 bases between. The CDR3 is CASSLGVRDTQYF. For the CDR3, the DNA is TGTGCCAGCAGTTTAGGGGTCAGAGATACGCAGTATTTT.

This rearrangement joins TRBV2 to TRBJ1-5; 8 nucleotides agree with TRBD1. This CDR3 contains 13 residues. Germline trimming cut 10 bases from V and 3 bases from J; bases unmatched to any gene: 5. The germline CDR1 and CDR2 sequences are SNHLY and FYNNEI. The CDR3 spells CATGQEINQPQHF. The CDR3 region has the DNA TGTGCCACGGGACAGGAGATCAATCAGCCCCAGCATTTT.

This clonotype has only a few counts. This chain joins TRBV5-1 and TRBJ2-2; a possible D gene is TRBD2 (6 bases). Germline V gene lookup returns CDR1 SGHRS and CDR2 YFSETQ. The CDR3 runs 15 residues. With 5 bases removed from V and 3 bases from J, the gap between germline ends came to 14 bases. The CDR3 DNA is TGCGCCAGCAGACGTTTAGGGGAGGACACCGGGGAGCTGTTTTTT. Its protein product is CASRRLGEDTGELFF.